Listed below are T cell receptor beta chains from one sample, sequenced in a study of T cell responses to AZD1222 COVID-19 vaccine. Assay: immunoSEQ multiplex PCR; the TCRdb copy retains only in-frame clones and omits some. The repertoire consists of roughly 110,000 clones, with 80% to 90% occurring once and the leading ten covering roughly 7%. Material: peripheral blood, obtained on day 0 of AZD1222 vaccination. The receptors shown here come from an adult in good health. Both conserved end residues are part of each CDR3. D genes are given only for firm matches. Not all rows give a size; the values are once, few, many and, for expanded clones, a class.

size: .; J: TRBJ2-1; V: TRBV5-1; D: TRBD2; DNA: TGCGCCAGCAGCTTACTGGGACTAGCGGGAGTAAATGAGCAGTTCTTC; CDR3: CASSLLGLAGVNEQFF
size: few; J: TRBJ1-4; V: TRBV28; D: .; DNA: TGTGCCAGCAGATCCCCCTCTGGGACCTCAACTAATGAAAAACTGTTTTTT; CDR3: CASRSPSGTSTNEKLFF
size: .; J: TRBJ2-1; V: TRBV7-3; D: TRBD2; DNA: TGTGCCAGCAGCTTACTAGCGGAGAACAATGAGCAGTTCTTC; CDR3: CASSLLAENNEQFF
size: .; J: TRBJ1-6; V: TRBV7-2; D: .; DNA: TGTGCCAGCAGCTCCGTAAATTCACCCCTCCACTTT; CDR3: CASSSVNSPLHF
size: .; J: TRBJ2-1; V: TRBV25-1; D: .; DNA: TGTGCCAGCAGTGATGGGGGGATGAGGGGCTACAATGAGCAGTTCTTC; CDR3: CASSDGGMRGYNEQFF
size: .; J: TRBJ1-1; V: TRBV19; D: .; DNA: TGTGCCAGTAGTCCCCCGGGGGGGCGGCGGAACACTGAAGCTTTCTTT; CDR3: CASSPPGGRRNTEAFF
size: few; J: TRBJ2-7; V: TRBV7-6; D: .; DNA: TGTGCCAGCAGCTTAGGGATCGGGGCGGGAAACTACGAGCAGTACTTC; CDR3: CASSLGIGAGNYEQYF
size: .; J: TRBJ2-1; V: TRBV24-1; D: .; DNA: TGTGCCACCAGTGCCCTCGGGAATGAGCAGTTCTTC; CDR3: CATSALGNEQFF
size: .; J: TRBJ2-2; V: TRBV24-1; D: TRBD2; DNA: TGTGCCACCAGTGATTTGGGACTAGCGGGAGTCGGGGAGCTGTTTTTT; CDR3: CATSDLGLAGVGELFF
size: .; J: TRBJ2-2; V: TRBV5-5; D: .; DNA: TGTGCCAGCAGCCTGGTCAGGAGCACCGGGGAGCTGTTTTTT; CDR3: CASSLVRSTGELFF
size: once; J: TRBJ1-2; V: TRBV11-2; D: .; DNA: TGTGCCAGCAGCTTAGGCGACAGCTGGTATGGCTACACCTTC; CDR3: CASSLGDSWYGYTF
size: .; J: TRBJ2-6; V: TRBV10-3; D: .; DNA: TGTGCCATCAGTGAGTCCAGCTCTGGGGCCAACGTCCTGACTTTC; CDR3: CAISESSSGANVLTF
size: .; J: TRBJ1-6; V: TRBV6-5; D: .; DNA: TGTGCCAGCAGTTACGCCGGGACCTATAATTCACCCCTCCACTTT; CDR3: CASSYAGTYNSPLHF
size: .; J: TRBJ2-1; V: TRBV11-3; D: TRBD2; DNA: TGTGCCAGCAGCTTATATGGTAGCGGGAACAATGAGCAGTTCTTC; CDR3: CASSLYGSGNNEQFF
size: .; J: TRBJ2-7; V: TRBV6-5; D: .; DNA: TGTGCCAGCAGTTGGCAATCGGGGGGCTTAGACGAGCAGTACTTC; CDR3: CASSWQSGGLDEQYF
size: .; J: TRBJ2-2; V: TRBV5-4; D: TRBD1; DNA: TGTGCCAGCAGCCCGGATGGGACAGGGGTGGACACCGGGGAGCTGTTTTTT; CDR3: CASSPDGTGVDTGELFF
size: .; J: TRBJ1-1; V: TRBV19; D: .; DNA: TGTGCCAGTAGTCCGCGACTGACCCGAACGGCTGAAGCTTTCTTT; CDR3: CASSPRLTRTAEAFF
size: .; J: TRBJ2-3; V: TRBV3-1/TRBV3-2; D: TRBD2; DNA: TGTGCCAGCAGCCAAGGGGGGGGAGGTCACACAGATACGCAGTATTTT; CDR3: CASSQGGGGHTDTQYF
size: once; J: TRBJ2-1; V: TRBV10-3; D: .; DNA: TGTGCCATCAGTGCTGAGGGGGGGGAGCAGTTCTTC; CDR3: CAISAEGGEQFF
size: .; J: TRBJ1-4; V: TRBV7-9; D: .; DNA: TGTGCCAGCGGTAATCAAGGCCGCGAAAAACTGTTTTTT; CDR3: CASGNQGREKLFF
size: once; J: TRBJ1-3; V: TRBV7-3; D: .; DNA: TGTGCCAGCAGCCCCGACAGGGGAAACACCATATATTTT; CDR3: CASSPDRGNTIYF
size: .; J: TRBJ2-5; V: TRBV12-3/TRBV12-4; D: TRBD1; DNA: TGTGCCAGCAGTTTTCTCCGGGACAGGGAATACTTC; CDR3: CASSFLRDREYF
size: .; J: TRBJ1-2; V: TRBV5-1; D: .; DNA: TGCGCCAGCAGCTTGGGGGCAGGACGATACTTC; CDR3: CASSLGAGRYF
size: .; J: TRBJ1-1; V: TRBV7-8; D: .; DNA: TGTGCCAGCAGCGGACAGCCGAACACTGAAGCTTTCTTT; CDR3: CASSGQPNTEAFF
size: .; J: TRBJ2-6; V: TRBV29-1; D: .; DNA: TGCAGCGTTGAAGATACCGGGAACGGTGGGGCCAACGTCCTGACTTTC; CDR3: CSVEDTGNGGANVLTF
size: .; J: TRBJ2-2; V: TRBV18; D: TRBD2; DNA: TGTGCCAGCTCACCAACGGGGCCAGCGGGAGACGGGGAGCTGTTTTTT; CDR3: CASSPTGPAGDGELFF
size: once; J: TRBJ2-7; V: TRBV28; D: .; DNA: TGTGCCAGCTTATCGGGCCCCTCCCGGTTCGAGCAGTACTTC; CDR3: CASLSGPSRFEQYF
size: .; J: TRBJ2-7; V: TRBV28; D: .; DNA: TGTGCCAGCAGTTTACCGGAGTCCTACGAGCAGTACTTC; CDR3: CASSLPESYEQYF
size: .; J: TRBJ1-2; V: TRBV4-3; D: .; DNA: TGCGCCAGCAGCCAAGAGAATCCGGGGGCGAAGGGTGGCTACACCTTC; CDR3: CASSQENPGAKGGYTF
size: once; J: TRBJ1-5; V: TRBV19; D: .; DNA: TGTGCCAGTAGTGGAGGTGGAAGCAATCAGCCCCAGCATTTT; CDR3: CASSGGGSNQPQHF
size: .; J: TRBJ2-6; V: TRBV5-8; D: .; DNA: TGTGCCAGCAGCAAGGGATCCTTGGGCACTGGGGCCAACGTCCTGACTTTC; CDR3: CASSKGSLGTGANVLTF
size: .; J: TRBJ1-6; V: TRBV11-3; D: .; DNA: TGTGCCAGCAGCCCTCGACAGGAGGATTCACCCCTCCACTTT; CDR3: CASSPRQEDSPLHF
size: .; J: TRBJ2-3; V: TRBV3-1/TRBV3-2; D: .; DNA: TGTGCCGCCTCCCGGCAAAGCACAGATACGCAGTATTTT; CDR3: CAASRQSTDTQYF
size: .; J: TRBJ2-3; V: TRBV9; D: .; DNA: TGTGCCAGCAGCCCTAGGGCAGGGGACTCCCGCACAGATACGCAGTATTTT; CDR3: CASSPRAGDSRTDTQYF
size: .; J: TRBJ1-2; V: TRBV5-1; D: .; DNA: TGCGCCAGCAGCTTGTTCCCCGGGGATTATGGCTACACCTTC; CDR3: CASSLFPGDYGYTF
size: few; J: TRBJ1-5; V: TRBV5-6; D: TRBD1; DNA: TGTGCCAGCAGCTTGGGGGACAGGAACCAGCCCCAGCATTTT; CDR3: CASSLGDRNQPQHF
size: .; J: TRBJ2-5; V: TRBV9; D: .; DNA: TGTGCCAGCAGCGGGGACTTCCAAGAGACCCAGTACTTC; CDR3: CASSGDFQETQYF
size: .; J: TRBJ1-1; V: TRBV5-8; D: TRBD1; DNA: TGTGCCAGCAGCCCCCAGACAGGGGGCAGGGCAATGAACACTGAAGCTTTCTTT; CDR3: CASSPQTGGRAMNTEAFF
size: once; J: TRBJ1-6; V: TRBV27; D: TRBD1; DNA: TGTGCCAGCCGCCCCGACAGGGGGCCATATTCACCCCTCCACTTT; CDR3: CASRPDRGPYSPLHF
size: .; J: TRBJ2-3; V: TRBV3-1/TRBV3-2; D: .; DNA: TGTGCCAGCAGCGTCACCTTTACAGATACGCAGTATTTT; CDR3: CASSVTFTDTQYF